The TCR beta chain under discussion was sequenced for a study of shared clonotypes between healthy human individuals. Study as a whole: In total, the donors were a couple of women and a few men aged 18 to 49.

Remarks on this clone: Its antigen is unknown.

Study-wide results and limits: Blood alone was sampled, and tissue repertoires likely differ.

After removal of 3 bases from V and 3 bases from J, the junction contained 5 bases not matched to a gene. Germline lookup yields CDR1 MDHEN and CDR2 SYDVKM. The length of the CDR3 is 14 residues. Researchers divided each subset's genomic DNA evenly across several immunoSEQ plates. In the authors' workflow: Junction-only sequences without quality scores came from ImmunoSEQ, so filtering differed. Only in-frame clones appear in the TCRdb table, and some are missing; sequencing was by immunoSEQ multiplex PCR. Clonal size and the V and J genes are those of that table, whereas D and trimming came from the DNA. The table has about 480,000 clones, 60% to 85% seen once.

The receptor comes from a woman between 40 and 50 years old in good health. Some clones in this sample may be carry-over from other donors' samples. The chain recombines TRBV28 with TRBJ2-7; 7 bases are shared with TRBD1. Sequencing was carried out using PBMCs. CDR3 region: CASSLTGQLYEQYF. CDR3 DNA: TGTGCCAGCAGTTTGACAGGGCAACTCTACGAGCAGTACTTC.